This T cell receptor beta chain derives from a study of T-cell reconstitution after alpha-beta-depleted transplantation in children. Germline CDR1 and CDR2: MGHRA and YSYEKL. The CDR3 contains 18 residues. Trimming at V came to 0 bases and at J to 1 base, leaving 7 bases not matched to a gene. A library of TCRbeta sequences, prepared with unique molecular identifiers, was generated. Each CDR3 protein gets one entry after TCRdb re-called the PCR reads with MiXCR. The sample holds more than 550,000 distinct CDR3 sequences, more than 9% seen once. The V gene is TRBV4-1, the J gene TRBJ2-1; 9 bases match TRBD1. This TCR was sampled from a human donor who donated a stem cell graft to a child with acute myeloid leukemia. The input for sequencing was PBMCs from the stem cell graft donor, taken from the stem cell graft. The CDR3 loop reads CASSQETTGGFSYNEQFF. In nucleotides, the CDR3 is TGCGCCAGCAGCCAAGAGACGACAGGGGGGTTTTCCTACAATGAGCAGTTCTTC.